One sample yielded the 10 T cell receptor beta chains listed below, sequenced in a study of T cell repertoires in ileal Crohn's disease. Generated by immunoSEQ multiplex PCR, the TCRdb table keeps only in-frame clones and is missing some. The table has around 15,000 clones, 65% to 80% seen once. Time point meaning: inflamed ileum from the surgical specimen. The material sequenced was ileal tissue. The origin of the receptors is an adult with Crohn's disease.

The chain couples TRBV6-5 to TRBJ1-4; no firm D call. This CDR3 has 15 residues. Germline V gene data show CDR1 as MNHEY and CDR2 as SVGAGI. Deletions cut 5 bases from V and 1 base from J, with 11 bases between. CDR3 nucleotides: TGTGCCAGCAGTCTCAGTCGGTTAACTAATGAAAAACTGTTTTTT. Protein sequence: CASSLSRLTNEKLFF.

The chain has TRBV19 and TRBJ1-1, with D tentatively TRBD1 (5 bases). V dropped 7 bases and J dropped 5 bases, with 17 bases sitting between them. This CDR3 spans 14 amino acids. Germline V CDR1 and CDR2: LNHDA, SQIVND (reference sequence). In nucleotides, the CDR3 is TGTGCCAGTATACCCCAGGGTGGAAGAACTGAAGCTTTCTTT. It encodes CASIPQGGRTEAFF. The full variable domain, rest sourced from reference TRBV19 and TRBJ1-1, is DGGITQSPKYLFRKEGQNVTLSCEQNLNHDAMYWYRQDPGQGLRLIYYSQIVNDFQKGDIAEGYSVSREKKESFPLTVTSAQKNPTAFYLCASIPQGGRTEAFFGQGTRLTVV.

The rearrangement links TRBV6-1 to TRBJ2-7; D not resolved. The length of the CDR3 is 13 residues. Between the trimmed V and J ends, which lost 11 bases and 2 bases, there was a span of 16 bases. From germline, CDR1 is MNHNS and CDR2 SASEGT. The CDR3 sequence: CASPTENTYEQYF. DNA for the CDR3: TGTGCCTCCCCTACGGAGAATACCTACGAGCAGTACTTC.

The V call is TRBV2, the J call TRBJ1-1; D call uncertain. The germline gives CDR1 SNHLY, CDR2 FYNNEI. The length of the CDR3 is 14 residues. The ends were cut back, 0 bases at V and 0 bases at J, with 5 bases in the middle. The CDR3 loop is CASSEAQMNTEAFF. The CDR3 nucleotides read TGTGCCAGCAGTGAAGCTCAGATGAACACTGAAGCTTTCTTT.

On this clone: The sample carries other DNA sequences with the same CDR3. The chain carries TRBV30 and TRBJ1-2; D gene unclear. Germline assignment: CDR1 GTSNPN and CDR2 SVGIG (reference sequence). The V end lost 0 bases, the J end lost 2 bases, and 10 bases lay between the germline ends. This CDR3 region has 14 residues. As DNA, the CDR3 is TGTGCCTGGAGTGTACTGGGCGCCAACTATGGCTACACCTTC. As protein: CAWSVLGANYGYTF. Together with reference TRBV30 and TRBJ1-2, the CDR3 gives the full variable domain: SQTIHQWPATLVQPVGSPLSLECTVEGTSNPNLYWYRQAAGRGLQLLFYSVGIGQISSEVPQNLSASRPQDRQFILSSKKLLLSDSGFYLCAWSVLGANYGYTFGSGTRLTVV.

This clone came up a few times. V is TRBV7-9 and J is TRBJ2-7; 9 bases align to TRBD1. From germline, CDR1 is SEHNR and CDR2 FQNEAQ (reference sequence). The ends lost 2 bases at V and 5 bases at J; junction bases unmatched: 4. The CDR3 covers 14 residues. This CDR3 reads CASSLWDREDEQYF. In nucleotides, the CDR3 is TGTGCCAGCAGCTTATGGGACAGGGAGGACGAGCAGTACTTC.

CDR3 bases: TGTGCCAGCAGCTCCGGGGACAGACTCAATGAAAAACTGTTTTTT. It yields the protein CASSSGDRLNEKLFF. The J gene is TRBJ1-4, the V gene TRBV7-8, with 7 bases aligning to TRBD1. The CDR3 has 15 residues. V lost 4 bases, J lost 5 bases, and 7 bases stayed unmatched. The germline gives CDR1 SGHVS, CDR2 FQNEAQ.

This chain uses TRBV5-1 with TRBJ1-6; maybe TRBD1 (6 bases). V lost 4 bases to trimming and J lost 8 bases, with 16 bases between them. From germline, CDR1 is SGHRS and CDR2 YFSETQ. This CDR3 has 15 residues. This CDR3 is CASSPEGGGDSPLHF. The DNA for the CDR3 is TGCGCCAGCAGCCCCGAGGGTGGGGGCGATTCACCCCTCCACTTT.

This clone appeared a single time. The rearrangement joins TRBV29-1 to TRBJ2-5; D unclear. V gave up 7 bases and J gave up 5 bases, with 11 bases separating them. Germline V gene sequence: CDR1 SQVTM, CDR2 ANQGSEA. This CDR3 contains 11 residues. The CDR3 loop is CSGLIQETQYF. The CDR3 DNA follows: TGCAGCGGTTTGATACAGGAGACCCAGTACTTC.

In this sample, this clone turned up once. This chain links TRBV2 with TRBJ2-3, with TRBD2 identical over 7 bases. The germline CDR1 and CDR2 sequences are SNHLY and FYNNEI. V trimming: 4 bases; J trimming: 4 bases; junction bases outside the gene matches: 2. The CDR3 is 13 residues long. CDR3: CASSVGGADTQYF. The CDR3 nucleotides read TGTGCCAGCAGTGTGGGGGGGGCAGATACGCAGTATTTT.